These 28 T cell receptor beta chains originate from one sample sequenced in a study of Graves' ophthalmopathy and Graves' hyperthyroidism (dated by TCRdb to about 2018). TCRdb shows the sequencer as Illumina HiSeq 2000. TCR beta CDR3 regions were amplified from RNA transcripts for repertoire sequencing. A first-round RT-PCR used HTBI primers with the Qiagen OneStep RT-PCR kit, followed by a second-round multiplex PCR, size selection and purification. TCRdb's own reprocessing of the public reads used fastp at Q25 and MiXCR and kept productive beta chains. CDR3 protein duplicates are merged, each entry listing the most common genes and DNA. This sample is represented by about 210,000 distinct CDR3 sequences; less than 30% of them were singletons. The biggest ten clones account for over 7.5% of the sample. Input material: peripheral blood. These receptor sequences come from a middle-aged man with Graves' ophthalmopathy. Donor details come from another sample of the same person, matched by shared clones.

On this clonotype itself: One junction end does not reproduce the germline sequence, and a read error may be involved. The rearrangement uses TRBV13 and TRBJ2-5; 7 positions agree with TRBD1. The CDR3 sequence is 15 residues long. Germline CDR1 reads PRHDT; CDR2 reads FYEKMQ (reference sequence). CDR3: CASSLSSDRQGTQYF. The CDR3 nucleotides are TGTGCCAGTAGCTTATCCTCGGACAGGCAAGGGACCCAGTACTTC.

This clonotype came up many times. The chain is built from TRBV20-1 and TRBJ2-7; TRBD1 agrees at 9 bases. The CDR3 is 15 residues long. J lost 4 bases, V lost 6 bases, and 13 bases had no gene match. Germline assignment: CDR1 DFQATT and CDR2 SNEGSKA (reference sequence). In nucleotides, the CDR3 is TGCAGTGCCGCGAAAACCGGGACAGGGCTATACGAGCAGTACTTC. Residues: CSAAKTGTGLYEQYF.

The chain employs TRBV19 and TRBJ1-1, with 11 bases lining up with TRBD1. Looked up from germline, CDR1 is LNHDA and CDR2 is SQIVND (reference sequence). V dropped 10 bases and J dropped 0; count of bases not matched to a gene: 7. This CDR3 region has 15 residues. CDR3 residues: CANRPGQGVNTEAFF. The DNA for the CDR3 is TGTGCCAATAGGCCGGGACAGGGGGTGAACACTGAAGCTTTCTTT.

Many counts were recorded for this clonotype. The CDR3 here is CASSPGQGGDGYTF. Written as DNA, the CDR3 is TGTGCCAGCAGCCCGGGACAGGGAGGGGATGGCTACACCTTC. The chain joins TRBV3-1 to TRBJ1-2; TRBD1 matches at 9 bases. J lost 6 bases, V lost 4 bases, and 6 bases had no gene match. The CDR3 length is 14 residues. Germline loops: CDR1 LGHDT, CDR2 YNNKEL (reference sequence).

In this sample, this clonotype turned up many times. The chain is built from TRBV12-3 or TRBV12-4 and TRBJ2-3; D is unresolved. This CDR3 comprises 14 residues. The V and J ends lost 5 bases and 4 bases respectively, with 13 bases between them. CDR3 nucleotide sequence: TGTGCCAGCAGTCAGACACTTAGTGCAGATACGCAGTATTTT. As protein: CASSQTLSADTQYF.

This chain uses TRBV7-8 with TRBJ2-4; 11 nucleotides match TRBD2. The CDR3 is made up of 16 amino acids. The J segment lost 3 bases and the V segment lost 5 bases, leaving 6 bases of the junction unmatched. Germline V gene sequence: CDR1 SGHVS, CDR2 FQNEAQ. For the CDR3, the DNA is TGTGCCAGCAGCCCGGGACTAGCGGTCGGCAAAAACATTCAGTACTTC. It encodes CASSPGLAVGKNIQYF.

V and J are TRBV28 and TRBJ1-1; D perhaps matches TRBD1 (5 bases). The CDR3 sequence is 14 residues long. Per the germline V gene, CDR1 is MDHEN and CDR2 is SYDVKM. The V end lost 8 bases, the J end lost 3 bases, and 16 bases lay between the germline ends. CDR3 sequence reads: CASGGDRDDTEAFF. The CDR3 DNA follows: TGTGCCAGCGGCGGGGACCGGGACGACACTGAAGCTTTCTTT.

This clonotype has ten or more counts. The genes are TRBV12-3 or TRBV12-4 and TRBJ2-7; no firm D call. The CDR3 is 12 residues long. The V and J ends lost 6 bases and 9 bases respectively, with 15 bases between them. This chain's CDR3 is CASSPPGLGQYF. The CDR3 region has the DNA TGTGCCAGCAGCCCACCCGGGCTGGGGCAGTACTTC.

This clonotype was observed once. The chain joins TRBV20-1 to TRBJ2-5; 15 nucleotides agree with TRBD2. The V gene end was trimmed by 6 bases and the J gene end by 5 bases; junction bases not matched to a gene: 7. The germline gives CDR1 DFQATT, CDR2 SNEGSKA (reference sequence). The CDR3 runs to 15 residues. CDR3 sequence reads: CSATGLAGGPETQYF. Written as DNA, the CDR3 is TGCAGTGCCACAGGACTAGCGGGAGGGCCGGAGACCCAGTACTTC.

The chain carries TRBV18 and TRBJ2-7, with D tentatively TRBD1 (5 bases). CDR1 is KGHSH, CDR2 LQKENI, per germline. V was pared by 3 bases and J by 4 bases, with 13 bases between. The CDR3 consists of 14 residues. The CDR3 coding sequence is TGTGCCAGCTCACCGATAAACCAGGGATACGAGCAGTACTTC. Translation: CASSPINQGYEQYF.

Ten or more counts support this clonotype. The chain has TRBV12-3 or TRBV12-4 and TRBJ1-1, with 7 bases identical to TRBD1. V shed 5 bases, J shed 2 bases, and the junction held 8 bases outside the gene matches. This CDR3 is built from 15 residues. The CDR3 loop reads CASSADRAANTEAFF. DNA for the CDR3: TGTGCCAGCAGTGCAGACAGGGCGGCCAACACTGAAGCTTTCTTT.

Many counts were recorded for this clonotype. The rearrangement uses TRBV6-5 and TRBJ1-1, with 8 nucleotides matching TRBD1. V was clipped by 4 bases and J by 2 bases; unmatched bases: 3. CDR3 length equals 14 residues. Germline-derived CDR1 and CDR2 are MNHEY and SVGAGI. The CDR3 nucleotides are TGTGCCAGCAGTTTCTCAGGGGGCAACACTGAAGCTTTCTTT. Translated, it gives CASSFSGGNTEAFF.

Here the CDR3 DNA reads TGTGCCACCCGGGAGCGGGCGGCGGGGGAGCAGTACTTC. It translates to CATRERAAGEQYF. The chain links TRBV24-1 to TRBJ2-7, with D tentatively TRBD2 (6 bases). Between the trimmed V and J ends, which lost 9 bases and 7 bases, there was a span of 18 bases. CDR1 and CDR2 from the germline V gene are KGHDR and SFDVKD. CDR3 length: 13 residues.

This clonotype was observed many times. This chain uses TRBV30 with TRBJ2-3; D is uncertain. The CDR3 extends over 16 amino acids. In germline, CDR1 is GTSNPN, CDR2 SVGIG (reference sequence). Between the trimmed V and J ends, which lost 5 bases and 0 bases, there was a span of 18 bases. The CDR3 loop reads CAWAHPGSVSTDTQYF. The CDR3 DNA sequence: TGTGCCTGGGCCCACCCCGGTAGTGTTAGCACAGATACGCAGTATTTT.

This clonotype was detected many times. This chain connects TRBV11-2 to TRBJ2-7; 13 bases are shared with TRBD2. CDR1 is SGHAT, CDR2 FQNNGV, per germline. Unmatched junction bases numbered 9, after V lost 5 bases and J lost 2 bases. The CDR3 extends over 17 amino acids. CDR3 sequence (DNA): TGTGCCAGCAGCCCCGGGACTAGCGGGAAACCCACCTACGAGCAGTACTTC. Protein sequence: CASSPGTSGKPTYEQYF.

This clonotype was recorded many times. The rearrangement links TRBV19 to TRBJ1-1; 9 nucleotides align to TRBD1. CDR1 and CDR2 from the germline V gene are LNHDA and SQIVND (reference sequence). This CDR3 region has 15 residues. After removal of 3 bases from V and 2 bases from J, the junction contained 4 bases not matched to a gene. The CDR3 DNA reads TGTGCCAGTAGTATCCGGGACAGGGATAACACTGAAGCTTTCTTT. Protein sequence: CASSIRDRDNTEAFF.

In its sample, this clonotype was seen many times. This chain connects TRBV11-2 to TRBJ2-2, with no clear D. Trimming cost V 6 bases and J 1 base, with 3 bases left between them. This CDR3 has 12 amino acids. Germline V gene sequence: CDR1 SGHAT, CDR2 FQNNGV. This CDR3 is CASRLNTGELFF. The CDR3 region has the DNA TGTGCCAGCAGATTGAACACCGGGGAGCTGTTTTTT.

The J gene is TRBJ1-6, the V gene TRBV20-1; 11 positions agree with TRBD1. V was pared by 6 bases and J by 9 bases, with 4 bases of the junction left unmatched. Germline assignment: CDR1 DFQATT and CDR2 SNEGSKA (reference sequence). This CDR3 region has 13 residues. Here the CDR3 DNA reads TGCAGTGCCCGGACAGGGGGCATTTCACCCCTCCACTTT. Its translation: CSARTGGISPLHF.

In DNA, the CDR3 is TGTGCCAGCAGGATGGACCTGGGCACTGAAGCTTTCTTT. It specifies CASRMDLGTEAFF. The chain uses TRBV12-3 or TRBV12-4 and TRBJ1-1; no reliable D call. Trimming removed 6 bases at V and 4 bases at J, with 12 bases between. The CDR3 loop spans 13 amino acids.

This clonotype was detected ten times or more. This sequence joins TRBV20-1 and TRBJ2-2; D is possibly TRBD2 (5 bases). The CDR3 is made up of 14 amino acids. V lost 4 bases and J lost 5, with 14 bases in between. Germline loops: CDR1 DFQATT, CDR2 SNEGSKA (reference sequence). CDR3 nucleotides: TGCAGTGCTAAGACGGGATCGTGGACCGGGGAGCTGTTTTTT. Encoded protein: CSAKTGSWTGELFF.

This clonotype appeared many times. The CDR3 DNA reads as TGTGCCAGCGGAGATGCGGGAGGCGCTTACGAGCAGTACTTC. Its translation is CASGDAGGAYEQYF. The V and J genes are TRBV6-1 and TRBJ2-7; TRBD2 aligns across 8 bases. The ends lost 8 bases at V and 4 bases at J; junction bases unmatched: 10. Germline CDR1 is MNHNS and CDR2 is SASEGT. The CDR3 covers 14 residues.

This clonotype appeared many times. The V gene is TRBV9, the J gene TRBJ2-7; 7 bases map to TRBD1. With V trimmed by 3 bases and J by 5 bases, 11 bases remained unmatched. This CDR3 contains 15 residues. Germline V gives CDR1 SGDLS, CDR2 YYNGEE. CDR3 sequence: CASSAGDREMDEQYF. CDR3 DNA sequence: TGTGCCAGCAGCGCCGGAGACAGGGAGATGGACGAGCAGTACTTC. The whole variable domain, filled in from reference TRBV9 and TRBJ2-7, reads DSGVTQTPKHLITATGQRVTLRCSPRSGDLSVYWYQQSLDQGLQFLIQYYNGEERAKGNILERFSAQQFPDLHSELNLSSLELGDSALYFCASSAGDREMDEQYFGPGTRLTVT.

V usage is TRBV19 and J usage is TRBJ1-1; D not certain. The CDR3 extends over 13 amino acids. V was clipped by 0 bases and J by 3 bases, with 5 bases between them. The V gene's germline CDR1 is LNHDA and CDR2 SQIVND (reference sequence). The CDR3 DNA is TGTGCCAGTAGTATAGACGGGGACACTGAAGCTTTCTTT. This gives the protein CASSIDGDTEAFF.

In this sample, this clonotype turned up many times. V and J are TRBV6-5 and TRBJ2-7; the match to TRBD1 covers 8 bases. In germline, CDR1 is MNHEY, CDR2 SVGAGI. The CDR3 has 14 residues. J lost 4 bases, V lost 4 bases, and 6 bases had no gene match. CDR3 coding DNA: TGTGCCAGCAGTTTCCGGACAGGGCTTTACGAGCAGTACTTC. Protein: CASSFRTGLYEQYF.

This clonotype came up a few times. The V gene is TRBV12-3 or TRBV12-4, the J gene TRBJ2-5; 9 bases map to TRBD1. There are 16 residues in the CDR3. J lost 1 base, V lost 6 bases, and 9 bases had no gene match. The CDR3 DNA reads TGTGCCAGCAGCCGTGACCGGGACAGGGCCCAAGAGACCCAGTACTTC. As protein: CASSRDRDRAQETQYF.

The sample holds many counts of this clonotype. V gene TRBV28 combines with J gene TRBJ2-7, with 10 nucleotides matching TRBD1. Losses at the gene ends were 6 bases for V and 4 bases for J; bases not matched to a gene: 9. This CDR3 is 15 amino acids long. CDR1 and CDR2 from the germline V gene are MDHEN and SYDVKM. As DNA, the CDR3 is TGTGCCAGCAGCCATCCCGGGACAGGGGTTTACGAGCAGTACTTC. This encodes CASSHPGTGVYEQYF. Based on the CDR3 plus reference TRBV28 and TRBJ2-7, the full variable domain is DVKVTQSSRYLVKRTGEKVFLECVQDMDHENMFWYRQDPGLGLRLIYFSYDVKMKEKGDIPEGYSVSREKKERFSLILESASTNQTSMYLCASSHPGTGVYEQYFGPGTRLTVT.

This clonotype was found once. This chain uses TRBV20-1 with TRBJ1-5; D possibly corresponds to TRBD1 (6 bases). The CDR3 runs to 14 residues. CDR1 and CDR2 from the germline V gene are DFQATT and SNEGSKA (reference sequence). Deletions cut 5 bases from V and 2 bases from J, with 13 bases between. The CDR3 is CSAYRVLGNQPQHF. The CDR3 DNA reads TGCAGTGCTTACAGGGTGTTGGGCAATCAGCCCCAGCATTTT.

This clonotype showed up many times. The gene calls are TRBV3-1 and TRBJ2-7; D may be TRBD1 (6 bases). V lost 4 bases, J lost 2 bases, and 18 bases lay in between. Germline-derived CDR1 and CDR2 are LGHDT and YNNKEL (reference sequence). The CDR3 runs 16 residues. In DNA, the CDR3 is TGTGCCAGCAGCCCAGCCCCGGGACATGGGACCTACGAGCAGTACTTC. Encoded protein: CASSPAPGHGTYEQYF.